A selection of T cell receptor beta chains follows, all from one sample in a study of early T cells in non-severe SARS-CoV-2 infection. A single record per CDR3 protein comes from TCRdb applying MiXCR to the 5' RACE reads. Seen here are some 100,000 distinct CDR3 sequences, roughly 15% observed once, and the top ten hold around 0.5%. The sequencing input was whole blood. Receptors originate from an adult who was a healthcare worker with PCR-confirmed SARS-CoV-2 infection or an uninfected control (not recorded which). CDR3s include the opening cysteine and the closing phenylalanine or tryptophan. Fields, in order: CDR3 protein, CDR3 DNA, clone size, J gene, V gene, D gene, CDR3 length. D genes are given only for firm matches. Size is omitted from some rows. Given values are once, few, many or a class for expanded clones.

CDR3: CAISLGLATDTQYF
DNA: TGTGCCATCAGTCTTGGACTAGCAACAGATACGCAGTATTTT
size: .
J: TRBJ2-3
V: TRBV10-3
D: TRBD2
length: 14

CDR3: CASRAFGTGESSYNEQFF
DNA: TGTGCCAGCAGAGCCTTCGGGACAGGCGAGAGCTCCTACAATGAGCAGTTCTTC
size: .
J: TRBJ2-1
V: TRBV6-1
D: TRBD1
length: 18

CDR3: CSARRDTDTQYF
DNA: TGCAGTGCTAGGCGGGACACAGATACGCAGTATTTT
size: many
J: TRBJ2-3
V: TRBV20-1
D: .
length: 12

CDR3: CASSLVGDQYNEQFF
DNA: TGCGCCAGCAGCTTGGTCGGGGACCAATACAATGAGCAGTTCTTC
size: few
J: TRBJ2-1
V: TRBV5-1
D: .
length: 15

CDR3: CASTTMGRGRTEAFF
DNA: TGTGCCAGCACCACAATGGGTAGGGGGCGAACTGAAGCTTTCTTT
size: .
J: TRBJ1-1
V: TRBV6-6
D: TRBD1
length: 15

CDR3: CSARRGPFSTDTQYF
DNA: TGCAGTGCTAGAAGGGGGCCATTTAGCACAGATACGCAGTATTTT
size: few
J: TRBJ2-3
V: TRBV20-1
D: TRBD1
length: 15

CDR3: CASSLEGAYGYTF
DNA: TGTGCCAGCAGCTTGGAGGGGGCATATGGCTACACCTTC
size: few
J: TRBJ1-2
V: TRBV5-5
D: TRBD1
length: 13

CDR3: CASSQMAVATNEKLFF
DNA: TGTGCCAGCAGCCAAATGGCGGTTGCAACTAATGAAAAACTGTTTTTT
size: .
J: TRBJ1-4
V: TRBV3-1
D: .
length: 16

CDR3: CASSLGRSSNYGYTF
DNA: TGTGCCAGCAGCTTAGGTCGGAGTTCTAACTATGGCTACACCTTC
size: .
J: TRBJ1-2
V: TRBV11-2
D: .
length: 15

CDR3: CASSPDRGRADTQYF
DNA: TGTGCCAGCAGCCCAGACAGGGGGCGCGCAGATACGCAGTATTTT
size: few
J: TRBJ2-3
V: TRBV7-2
D: TRBD1
length: 15

CDR3: CAWSVLGGLQPQHF
DNA: TGTGCCTGGAGTGTACTTGGTGGTCTACAGCCCCAGCATTTT
size: .
J: TRBJ1-5
V: TRBV30
D: .
length: 14

CDR3: CASSLDLVTGSGNTIYF
DNA: TGTGCCAGCAGCTTAGATCTGGTGACAGGCTCTGGAAACACCATATATTTT
size: .
J: TRBJ1-3
V: TRBV11-2
D: .
length: 17

CDR3: CASSAQRTGSYAGELFF
DNA: TGTGCCAGCAGTGCGCAACGGACAGGGAGTTACGCCGGGGAGCTGTTTTTT
size: few
J: TRBJ2-2
V: TRBV6-1
D: TRBD1
length: 17

CDR3: CASSLARAGSRTEAFF
DNA: TGTGCCAGCAGCTTAGCGCGTGCGGGCAGCCGCACTGAAGCTTTCTTT
size: .
J: TRBJ1-1
V: TRBV7-2
D: .
length: 16

CDR3: CASSPRGQPGGETQYF
DNA: TGTGCCAGCAGCCCTCGCGGGCAACCCGGCGGAGAGACCCAGTACTTC
size: .
J: TRBJ2-5
V: TRBV5-4
D: .
length: 16

CDR3: CASSLRTFNTEAFF
DNA: TGTGCCAGCAGTTTAAGGACCTTCAACACTGAAGCTTTCTTT
size: many
J: TRBJ1-1
V: TRBV27
D: .
length: 14

CDR3: CASSLTVNTGELFF
DNA: TGTGCCAGCAGTTTGACGGTCAACACCGGGGAGCTGTTTTTT
size: many
J: TRBJ2-2
V: TRBV12-3/TRBV12-4
D: .
length: 14

CDR3: CASSLALISYNSPLHF
DNA: TGTGCCAGCAGCCTTGCCTTGATCTCCTATAATTCACCCCTCCACTTT
size: few
J: TRBJ1-6
V: TRBV6-5
D: .
length: 16

CDR3: CSAIGNEQFF
DNA: TGCAGTGCTATTGGCAATGAGCAGTTCTTC
size: few
J: TRBJ2-1
V: TRBV20-1
D: .
length: 10

CDR3: CASSLSGQFLAKNIQYF
DNA: TGTGCCAGCAGCTTGTCGGGACAGTTTTTAGCCAAAAACATTCAGTACTTC
size: few
J: TRBJ2-4
V: TRBV11-2
D: TRBD1
length: 17

CDR3: CASSSRDRVTDTQYF
DNA: TGTGCCAGCAGCAGCCGGGACAGGGTGACAGATACGCAGTATTTT
size: many
J: TRBJ2-3
V: TRBV7-6
D: TRBD1
length: 15

CDR3: CASSESLGTHYGYTF
DNA: TGTGCCAGCAGTGAGTCCCTGGGTACGCACTATGGCTACACCTTC
size: .
J: TRBJ1-2
V: TRBV6-1
D: .
length: 15

CDR3: CASSLSGGANYGYTF
DNA: TGTGCCAGCAGCTTATCAGGGGGAGCTAACTATGGCTACACCTTC
size: .
J: TRBJ1-2
V: TRBV7-3
D: TRBD1
length: 15

CDR3: CASSQDWDTGELFF
DNA: TGTGCCAGCAGCCAAGATTGGGACACCGGGGAGCTGTTTTTT
size: few
J: TRBJ2-2
V: TRBV14
D: .
length: 14

CDR3: CASSRPGGQETQYF
DNA: TGTGCCAGCAGCCGACCCGGGGGGCAAGAGACCCAGTACTTC
size: many
J: TRBJ2-5
V: TRBV11-2
D: TRBD2
length: 14

CDR3: CASKGSANTGELFF
DNA: TGCGCCAGCAAAGGGTCCGCGAACACCGGGGAGCTGTTTTTT
size: .
J: TRBJ2-2
V: TRBV10-1
D: .
length: 14

CDR3: CASSRDSHLTDYGYTF
DNA: TGCGCCAGCAGCCGGGACTCACACCTTACTGACTATGGCTACACCTTC
size: .
J: TRBJ1-2
V: TRBV5-1
D: .
length: 16

CDR3: CASSVAGNNYGYTF
DNA: TGTGCCAGCAGCGTAGCGGGAAATAACTATGGCTACACCTTC
size: .
J: TRBJ1-2
V: TRBV9
D: .
length: 14

CDR3: CASSPPLTVERGYTF
DNA: TGTGCCAGCTCACCACCGTTAACGGTAGAACGTGGCTACACCTTC
size: .
J: TRBJ1-2
V: TRBV18
D: .
length: 15

CDR3: CASSFYARGQETQYF
DNA: TGTGCCAGCAGCTTTTATGCCAGGGGGCAAGAGACCCAGTACTTC
size: many
J: TRBJ2-5
V: TRBV11-2
D: TRBD1
length: 15

CDR3: CSAGGTEETQYF
DNA: TGCAGCGCGGGAGGGACAGAGGAGACCCAGTACTTC
size: .
J: TRBJ2-5
V: TRBV29-1
D: .
length: 12

CDR3: CASSAADTQYF
DNA: TGCGCCAGCAGCGCAGCGGATACGCAGTATTTT
size: .
J: TRBJ2-3
V: TRBV5-1
D: .
length: 11

CDR3: CSAAGTGGGGQFF
DNA: TGCAGCGCCGCCGGGACAGGGGGCGGGGGGCAGTTCTTC
size: many
J: TRBJ2-1
V: TRBV29-1
D: TRBD1
length: 13

CDR3: CASSQDWAGEQFF
DNA: TGTGCCAGCAGCCAAGATTGGGCGGGAGAGCAGTTCTTC
size: many
J: TRBJ2-1
V: TRBV3-1
D: .
length: 13

CDR3: CASSQGYSNTEAFF
DNA: TGTGCCAGCAGCCAAGGGTACTCGAACACTGAAGCTTTCTTT
size: few
J: TRBJ1-1
V: TRBV3-1
D: .
length: 14

CDR3: CSVAQTEKLFF
DNA: TGCAGCGTTGCACAGACAGAAAAACTGTTTTTT
size: .
J: TRBJ1-4
V: TRBV29-1
D: .
length: 11

CDR3: CASSPRGRGPQPQHF
DNA: TGTGCCAGCAGTCCCCGGGGGAGGGGCCCTCAGCCCCAGCATTTT
size: few
J: TRBJ1-5
V: TRBV28
D: .
length: 15

CDR3: CASSNMYQETQYF
DNA: TGCGCCAGCTCAAATATGTACCAAGAGACCCAGTACTTC
size: few
J: TRBJ2-5
V: TRBV5-1
D: .
length: 13